These 11 T cell receptor beta chains originate from one sample sequenced in a study of prognosis after radiotherapy for stage I lung cancer. Starting from genomic DNA, TCR beta CDR3 was amplified through two-round multiplex PCR. The first PCR round targeted every TRBV and TRBJ gene with specific primers. In TCRdb, the multiplex PCR reads were re-called with MiXCR into one record per CDR3 protein. The table has about 51,000 distinct CDR3 sequences, less than 45% seen once. This specimen was PBMCs, taken before or after stereotactic body radiation therapy (not recorded which). All receptors derive from a donor aged 50 or older with non-small cell lung cancer.

This clonotype was seen repeatedly, ten times or more. The chain uses TRBV4-1 and TRBJ1-5, with no clear D. The CDR3 totals 14 residues. Per the germline V gene, CDR1 is MGHRA and CDR2 is YSYEKL. Trimming stripped 1 base from V and 0 bases from J, with 4 bases between. The CDR3 reads CASSQAGSNQPQHF. As DNA, the CDR3 is TGCGCCAGCAGCCAAGCCGGTAGCAATCAGCCCCAGCATTTT.

A remark on this clonotype: A much larger clone lies a single base off, so this may be a read error. The chain carries TRBV11-2 and TRBJ1-4, with D uncertain. V lost 1 base and J lost 12, with 15 bases in between. The CDR3 contains 14 residues. Germline CDR1 is SGHAT and CDR2 is FQNNGV. The CDR3 sequence: CASSLGLIGEQLFF. The CDR3 nucleotides read TGTGCCAGCAGCTTAGGGCTTATTGGGGAACAACTGTTTTTT.

Notes on this clonotype: This may come from a read error, since a much larger clone is one base off. The chain links TRBV6-1 to TRBJ2-2, with D hard to call. This CDR3 is 14 amino acids long. Trimming removed 8 bases from V and 6 bases from J, with 16 bases in between. Germline assignment: CDR1 MNHNS and CDR2 SASEGT. The CDR3 sequence is CASQCPRWAGELFF. The CDR3 DNA reads as TGTGCCAGCCAGTGCCCGAGGTGGGCCGGGGAGCTGTTTTTT.

As regards this clonotype: A single base separates this from a much larger clone, so it may be a read error. The CDR3 here is CASYPRQSATEAFF. Here the CDR3 DNA reads TGTGCCAGCTACCCCCGGCAGTCGGCCACTGAAGCTTTCTTT. The chain uses TRBV28 and TRBJ1-1; no firm D call. V gave up 8 bases and J gave up 4 bases, with 17 bases separating them. Germline assignment: CDR1 MDHEN and CDR2 SYDVKM. This CDR3 spans 14 amino acids. Looking up the rest from reference TRBV28 and TRBJ1-1 gives the full variable domain: DVKVTQSSRYLVKRTGEKVFLECVQDMDHENMFWYRQDPGLGLRLIYFSYDVKMKEKGDIPEGYSVSREKKERFSLILESASTNQTSMYLCASYPRQSATEAFFGQGTRLTVV.

A word on this clonotype: The conserved final phenylalanine or tryptophan is absent from the CDR3, which likely points to a read error. The chain combines TRBV3-1 with TRBJ2-5, with D maybe TRBD1 (6 bases). Germline-derived CDR1 and CDR2 are LGHDT and YNNKEL (reference sequence). The CDR3 loop spans 15 amino acids. Here the CDR3 reads CPSSQDGGFGETQYI. CDR3 sequence (DNA): TGTCCCAGCAGCCAAGATGGGGGCTTCGGGGAGACCCAGTACATC.

In this sample, this clonotype turned up many times. V gene TRBV28 combines with J gene TRBJ2-7; 8 bases are a match to TRBD1. With V trimmed by 6 bases and J by 11 bases, 21 bases remained unmatched. The CDR3 contains 16 residues. CDR1 MDHEN and CDR2 SYDVKM come from the germline V gene. Here the CDR3 reads CASSYPSGTGSPEEYF. The CDR3 DNA follows: TGTGCCAGCAGCTATCCCTCCGGGACAGGATCCCCGGAGGAGTACTTC.

This clonotype is a singleton in its sample. The V call is TRBV6-1, the J call TRBJ1-5, with D possibly matching TRBD1 (6 bases). The CDR3 is made up of 16 amino acids. V gave up 6 bases and J gave up 0 bases, with 15 bases separating them. The V gene's germline CDR1 is MNHNS and CDR2 SASEGT. In nucleotides, the CDR3 is TGTGCCAGCAGGATCATACAGGGTTATAGCAATCAGCCCCAGCATTTT. Protein: CASRIIQGYSNQPQHF.

The chain is built from TRBV20-1 and TRBJ1-2; D not resolved. Germline assignment: CDR1 DFQATT and CDR2 SNEGSKA (reference sequence). The CDR3 length is 14 residues. The ends were cut back, 6 bases at V and 4 bases at J, with 18 bases in the middle. The CDR3 loop reads CSATGGVGSYGYTF. The CDR3 DNA follows: TGCAGTGCCACTGGTGGCGTCGGGTCCTATGGCTACACCTTC.

Concerning this clonotype: This sequence may be a read error, since a much larger clone differs from it by one base. The V gene is TRBV6-2 or TRBV6-3, the J gene TRBJ2-3; 9 bases are shared with TRBD2. The ends lost 7 bases at V and 0 bases at J; junction bases unmatched: 5. The CDR3 has 15 amino acids. CDR1 and CDR2 (germline): MNHEY, SVGEGT. The chain's CDR3 is CASMLAGASTDTQYF. The DNA of the CDR3 is TGTGCCAGCATGTTAGCGGGAGCAAGCACAGATACGCAGTATTTT.

This clonotype was detected ten times or more. The chain recombines TRBV27 with TRBJ1-6; D is perhaps TRBD1 (5 bases). V was shortened by 6 bases and J by 7 bases, with 16 bases between the two germline ends. The germline CDR1 and CDR2 sequences are MNHEY and SMNVEV (reference sequence). CDR3 length: 15 amino acids. The CDR3 loop is CASRIRDRLNSPLHF. The CDR3 DNA follows: TGTGCCAGCAGGATCCGGGACCGTCTGAATTCACCCCTCCACTTT.

This clonotype appeared once. The rearrangement links TRBV5-6 to TRBJ1-2, with 7 positions matching TRBD1. V was clipped by 4 bases and J by 1 base; unmatched bases: 10. This CDR3 has 16 amino acids. Germline CDR1 SGHDT, CDR2 YYEEEE. The CDR3 coding sequence is TGTGCCAGCAGCAAACGGACAGGTGGTTTTAACTATGGCTACACCTTC. This encodes CASSKRTGGFNYGYTF.